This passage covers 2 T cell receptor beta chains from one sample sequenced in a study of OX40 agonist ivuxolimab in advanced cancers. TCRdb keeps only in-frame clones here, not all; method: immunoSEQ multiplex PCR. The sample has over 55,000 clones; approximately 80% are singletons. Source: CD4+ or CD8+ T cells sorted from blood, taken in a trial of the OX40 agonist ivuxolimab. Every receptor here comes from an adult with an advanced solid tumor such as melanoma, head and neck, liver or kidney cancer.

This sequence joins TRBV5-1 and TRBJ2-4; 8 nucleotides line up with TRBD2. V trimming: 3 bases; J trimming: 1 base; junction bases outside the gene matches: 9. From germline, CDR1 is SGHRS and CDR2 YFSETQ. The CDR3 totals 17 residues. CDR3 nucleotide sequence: TGCGCCAGCAGCTCTCTAGGACTAGCAGGGGCCAAAAACATTCAGTACTTC. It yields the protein CASSSLGLAGAKNIQYF.

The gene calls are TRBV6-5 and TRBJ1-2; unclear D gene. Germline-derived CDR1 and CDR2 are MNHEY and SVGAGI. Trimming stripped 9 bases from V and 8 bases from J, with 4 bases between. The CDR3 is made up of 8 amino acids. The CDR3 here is CASRGYTF. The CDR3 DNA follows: TGTGCCAGTCGCGGCTACACCTTC.